The clone carrying this T cell receptor (beta chain) was seen once. These data originate in a study of cytomegalovirus exposure and HLA in healthy donors. The assay was immunoSEQ multiplex PCR, and TCRdb's table has in-frame clones only and misses some. The sample lists about 120,000 clones; approximately 90% were seen once. The CDR3 totals 16 residues. Germline V gene data show CDR1 as MNHEY and CDR2 as SVGAGI. V was cut by 4 bases and J by 0 bases, with 10 bases left in between. The origin of this receptor is a young woman in good health and CMV-seropositive. Input material: PBMCs. The genes are TRBV6-5 and TRBJ1-6; the D gene is possibly TRBD1 (6 bases). In DNA, the CDR3 is TGTGCCAGCAGTTTTGACAGGAGCTCCTATAATTCACCCCTCCACTTT. This sequence encodes CASSFDRSSYNSPLHF.